This TCR beta chain was sequenced for a study of blood T cell repertoires in COVID-19. Across the whole study: T cells, B-cell-depleted T cells, or PBMCs supplied cDNA or gDNA.

Per germline, CDR1 MDHEN and CDR2 SYDVKM. This CDR3 has 14 amino acids. V lost 6 bases to trimming and J lost 6 bases, with 17 bases between them. Profiling relied on immunoSEQ multiplex PCR, and the TCRdb table lists in-frame clones only, not all of them. The table shows some 80,000 clones, with roughly 91% occurring only once. The chain uses TRBV28 and TRBJ1-1; D unclear. The receptor was isolated from a human donor in a cohort sampled during active COVID-19. The specimen was peripheral blood. The DNA for the CDR3 is TGTGCCAGCAGCCCCAAGGTCGAGGCTCCTGAAGCTTTCTTT. Translated, it gives CASSPKVEAPEAFF.